Listed here are 14 T cell receptor beta chains from one sample, sequenced in a study of post-analysis software for immune sequencing data. Study-level results: Higher frequency in patients than in controls was seen for roughly five TRBV segments, with TRBV5-6, TRBV5-1 and TRBV20-1 among them.

Unique molecular identifiers were carried by the TCR beta cDNA libraries. TCRdb re-analysed the PCR reads in MiXCR, keeping a single row per CDR3 protein. The data show 800,000 to 950,000 distinct CDR3 sequences, 53% seen once. These TCRs are of unknown antigen specificity. The sequenced sample consisted of blood. These receptors came from a girl between 5 and 17 years old with multiple sclerosis.

This sequence joins TRBV20-1 and TRBJ2-1, with D perhaps matching TRBD2 (6 bases). Trimming stripped 6 bases from V and 0 bases from J, with 18 bases between. The CDR3 totals 16 residues. Germline V gene data show CDR1 as DFQATT and CDR2 as SNEGSKA (reference sequence). The CDR3 nucleotides read TGCAGTGCCCGCCCCCGCGGGGCGAGCTCCTACAATGAGCAGTTCTTC. Residues: CSARPRGASSYNEQFF.

The chain carries TRBV7-3 and TRBJ2-6, with a possible D match to TRBD1 (6 bases). Germline V lookup: CDR1 SGHTA, CDR2 FQGTGA. The CDR3 sequence is 17 residues long. The V end was cut by 5 bases, the J end by 1 base, with 15 bases between. CDR3: CASSLAARGSGANVLTF. CDR3 nucleotides: TGTGCCAGCAGCCTGGCGGCCAGGGGTTCTGGGGCCAACGTCCTGACTTTC.

This CDR3 reads CATKRDREMHTEAFF. CDR3 nucleotide sequence: TGTGCCACAAAGCGGGACAGGGAGATGCACACTGAAGCTTTCTTT. The rearrangement uses TRBV6-4 and TRBJ1-1; 9 bases line up with TRBD1. This CDR3 is built from 15 residues. Germline values: CDR1 MRHNA, CDR2 SNTAGT. Germline trimming cut 10 bases from V and 3 bases from J; bases unmatched to any gene: 12.

This clonotype occurred a few times. This rearrangement joins TRBV6-4 to TRBJ2-3; 8 bases align to TRBD2. Germline V gene data show CDR1 as MRHNA and CDR2 as SNTAGT. The CDR3 consists of 15 residues. The V and J ends lost 2 bases and 2 bases, in that order; junction bases with no gene match: 3. CDR3: CASSDPGGHTDTQYF. CDR3 bases: TGTGCCAGCAGTGACCCGGGGGGGCACACAGATACGCAGTATTTT.

The chain couples TRBV29-1 to TRBJ2-3; TRBD2 aligns across 8 bases. The CDR3 length is 14 residues. Unmatched junction bases numbered 8, after V lost 3 bases and J lost 6 bases. Germline assignment: CDR1 SQVTM and CDR2 ANQGSEA. CDR3 residues: CSVDPRGGLDTQYF. The CDR3, as DNA: TGCAGCGTTGACCCCCGGGGGGGCCTCGATACGCAGTATTTT.

The chain employs TRBV12-3 or TRBV12-4 and TRBJ2-3; D might be TRBD2 (6 bases). The V gene lost 2 bases and the J gene lost 1 base, with 10 bases spanning the gap. The CDR3 spans 15 residues. CDR3 bases: TGTGCCAGCAGTTTACGCGGGATGGGCACAGATACGCAGTATTTT. It translates to CASSLRGMGTDTQYF.

The genes are TRBV5-6 and TRBJ2-1; the D is unclear. Germline V CDR1 and CDR2: SGHDT, YYEEEE. This CDR3 comprises 15 residues. The ends were cut back, 0 bases at V and 8 bases at J, with 15 bases in the middle. CDR3 sequence reads: CASSLGPAAHHEQFF. CDR3 nucleotides: TGTGCCAGCAGCTTGGGGCCGGCCGCGCACCATGAGCAGTTCTTC.

The chain links TRBV29-1 to TRBJ2-5; D gene unclear. Trimming took 1 base from V and 5 from J, leaving 14 bases between them. Germline V gene data show CDR1 as SQVTM and CDR2 as ANQGSEA. There are 14 residues in the CDR3. The CDR3 sequence is CSVEAKTHWETQYF. The CDR3, as DNA: TGCAGCGTTGAAGCGAAAACCCACTGGGAGACCCAGTACTTC.

This sequence joins TRBV7-8 and TRBJ2-1; no clear D. Per the germline V gene, CDR1 is SGHVS and CDR2 is FQNEAQ. Deletions cut 3 bases from V and 10 bases from J, with 13 bases between. The CDR3 is 13 amino acids. CDR3 sequence (DNA): TGTGCCAGCAGCTTCCTTGTAATTGGCGAGCAGTTCTTC. Its protein is CASSFLVIGEQFF.

This clonotype was observed a handful of times. The chain uses TRBV5-1 and TRBJ1-1; the D is unclear. The V gene's germline CDR1 is SGHRS and CDR2 YFSETQ. Trimming left V 2 bases short and J 3 bases short, with 8 bases between. The CDR3 is made up of 13 amino acids. This chain's CDR3 is CASSFVRDTEAFF. The CDR3 DNA follows: TGCGCCAGCAGCTTTGTGCGGGACACTGAAGCTTTCTTT.

This rearrangement joins TRBV29-1 to TRBJ2-1, with 8 nucleotides matching TRBD2. The CDR3 covers 13 residues. The germline gives CDR1 SQVTM, CDR2 ANQGSEA. DNA of the CDR3: TGCAGTACCGAGCGGGAGTGGGGCGATGAGCAGTTCTTC. Amino acids: CSTEREWGDEQFF.

V usage is TRBV7-9 and J usage is TRBJ2-3, with TRBD2 identical over 7 bases. V lost 5 bases, J lost 2 bases, and 4 bases stayed unmatched. The germline V gene has CDR1 SEHNR and CDR2 FQNEAQ (reference sequence). This CDR3 is 14 amino acids long. In nucleotides, the CDR3 is TGTGCCAGCAGCAAACTAGCGAACACAGATACGCAGTATTTT. Amino acids: CASSKLANTDTQYF.

In this sample, this clonotype turned up once. This chain links TRBV4-2 with TRBJ1-2; possibly TRBD1 for D (5 bases). The V gene lost 1 base and the J gene lost 6 bases, with 12 bases spanning the gap. The CDR3 extends over 14 amino acids. The germline V gene has CDR1 LGHNA and CDR2 YNFKEQ. CDR3 sequence reads: CASSQVGERDGYTF. The DNA of the CDR3 is TGTGCCAGCAGCCAAGTAGGGGAAAGGGATGGCTACACCTTC.

Only a few counts were recorded for this clonotype. One junction end does not reproduce the germline sequence, and a read error may be involved. This CDR3 is CASSLMGTDTQYF. CDR3 DNA: TGCGCCAGCAGCTTGATGGGTACAGATACGCAGTATTTT. The gene calls are TRBV7-3 and TRBJ2-3; D unresolved. Germline values: CDR1 SGHTA, CDR2 FQGTGA. The CDR3 length is 13 residues.